Following are 21 T cell receptor beta chains from one sample sequenced in a study of cytomegalovirus exposure and HLA in healthy donors (TCRdb year 2017). Library preparation used the immunoSEQ multiplex PCR assay. A mixture of 60 forward primers for TCR Vbeta segments and 13 reverse primers for TCR Jbeta segments was used in the multiplex PCR. Here the immuneACCESS table is served through TCRdb, limited to in-frame sequences with V and J called. Missing clones are a known gap in these copies; in checked studies unresolved V genes cover under half, and the rest lacks a known reason. The sample has under 200,000 clones on record, approximately 84% of them singletons. The ten most abundant clones make up 3% to 3.5% of the sample. The sample taken for sequencing was PBMCs. These receptors originate from a woman aged 45 to 65 in good health and CMV-seropositive.

The chain joins TRBV30 to TRBJ1-2; possibly TRBD1 for D (5 bases). Germline assignment: CDR1 GTSNPN and CDR2 SVGIG (reference sequence). This CDR3 is built from 13 residues. V was pared by 8 bases and J by 2 bases, with 15 bases between. The CDR3 nucleotides are TGTGCCCTGCTGACACAGGACAACTATGGCTACACCTTC. This encodes CALLTQDNYGYTF.

This rearrangement joins TRBV5-1 to TRBJ1-5, with 8 nucleotides matching TRBD1. CDR3 length: 15 amino acids. CDR1 and CDR2 (germline): SGHRS, YFSETQ. With V trimmed by 4 bases and J by 2 bases, 5 bases remained unmatched. In DNA form, the CDR3 reads TGCGCCAGCAGCGTTGGACAGGGCGGCAATCAGCCCCAGCATTTT. The encoded protein is CASSVGQGGNQPQHF.

About this clone itself: One junction end disagrees with the germline gene, perhaps due to a read error. The chain is built from TRBV18 and TRBJ2-3, with 15 positions matching TRBD2. In germline, CDR1 is KGHSH, CDR2 LQKENI. CDR3 length: 18 amino acids. The CDR3 spells CDSSPGLAGGPSGDTQYF. The DNA of the CDR3 is TGTGACAGCTCACCCGGACTAGCGGGAGGGCCCTCAGGGGATACGCAGTATTTT.

This chain joins TRBV6-6 and TRBJ1-1; D unclear. Trimming stripped 6 bases from V and 1 base from J, with 9 bases between. CDR1 and CDR2 (germline): MNHNY, SVGAGI (reference sequence). The length of the CDR3 is 13 residues. The CDR3 protein is CASSPLKNTEAFF. The CDR3 region has the DNA TGTGCCAGCAGCCCACTTAAGAACACTGAAGCTTTCTTT.

The chain joins TRBV28 to TRBJ1-4; no definite D call. CDR1 is MDHEN and CDR2 is SYDVKM in the germline V gene. V lost 6 bases, J lost 7 bases, and 6 bases lay in between. The CDR3 has 11 amino acids. The CDR3 reads CASRRVEKLFF. For the CDR3, the DNA is TGTGCCAGCAGGAGGGTTGAAAAACTGTTTTTT.

With respect to this clone: Mismatch with germline at one junction end may stem from a read error. This rearrangement joins TRBV7-9 to TRBJ1-1, with D tentatively TRBD1 (6 bases). CDR1 and CDR2 (germline): SEHNR, FQNEAQ (reference sequence). CDR3 length: 17 amino acids. CDR3 nucleotides: TGTTCCAGCAGCTTAACTGGGTGGGGGGGCAGGAACACTGAAGCTTTCTTT. Its translation: CSSSLTGWGGRNTEAFF.

As for this clone: A junction end diverges from the germline sequence, so it may reflect a read error. This sequence joins TRBV4-3 and TRBJ2-6, with a tentative D call TRBD1 (6 bases). Germline lookup yields CDR1 LGHNA and CDR2 YSLEER. The CDR3 runs 16 residues. The CDR3 region is CASSRGHTSGANGLTF. In DNA form, the CDR3 reads TGCGCCAGCAGCCGGGGACACACCTCTGGGGCCAACGGCCTGACTTTC.

The gene calls are TRBV7-2 and TRBJ2-2; no clear D gene. V was cut by 3 bases and J by 2 bases, with 7 bases left in between. This CDR3 spans 14 amino acids. CDR1 SGHTA and CDR2 FQGNSA come from the germline V gene. The DNA for the CDR3 is TGTGCCAGCAGCTTTGACTCCAACACCGGGGAGCTGTTTTTT. Its translation: CASSFDSNTGELFF.

The gene calls are TRBV28 and TRBJ1-1, with TRBD1 as a possible D gene (6 bases). The CDR3 consists of 14 residues. In germline, CDR1 is MDHEN, CDR2 SYDVKM. The V end lost 7 bases, the J end lost 1 base, and 13 bases lay between the germline ends. The CDR3 sequence is CASTLGHRNTEAFF. The CDR3 DNA follows: TGTGCCAGCACCCTGGGACACCGGAACACTGAAGCTTTCTTT.

Of note for this clone: Other DNA sequences in the same sample also yield this CDR3. This chain joins TRBV30 and TRBJ2-7; D is undetermined. V shed 2 bases and J shed 0 bases, with 5 bases lying between them. Germline V gene data show CDR1 as GTSNPN and CDR2 as SVGIG (reference sequence). This CDR3 region has 12 residues. CDR3 region: CAWSPVSYEQYF. CDR3 sequence (DNA): TGTGCCTGGAGTCCAGTCTCCTACGAGCAGTACTTC.

This clone showed up just once. This chain uses TRBV7-2 with TRBJ1-5, with D possibly matching TRBD1 (5 bases). Germline V CDR1 and CDR2: SGHTA, FQGNSA. The CDR3 runs to 14 residues. The ends were cut back, 4 bases at V and 7 bases at J, with 14 bases in the middle. CDR3 protein: CASSSQGSGQPQHF. Written as DNA, the CDR3 is TGTGCCAGCAGCTCCCAGGGTTCTGGCCAGCCCCAGCATTTT. The full variable domain, rest sourced from reference TRBV7-2 and TRBJ1-5, is GAGVSQSPSNKVTEKGKDVELRCDPISGHTALYWYRQSLGQGLEFLIYFQGNSAPDKSGLPSDRFSAERTGGSVSTLTIQRTQQEDSAVYLCASSSQGSGQPQHFGDGTRLSIL.

The chain uses TRBV19 and TRBJ2-1; 11 positions match TRBD2. V lost 5 bases, J lost 5 bases, and 14 bases stayed unmatched. The germline V gene has CDR1 LNHDA and CDR2 SQIVND (reference sequence). The CDR3 runs to 18 residues. CDR3 DNA sequence: TGTGCCAGTAGTGCCCCCCCTCTTACTAGCGGGAGAGACAATGAGCAGTTCTTC. Amino acid sequence: CASSAPPLTSGRDNEQFF.

The chain is built from TRBV5-8 and TRBJ2-5; 10 bases map to TRBD1. CDR1 and CDR2 (germline): SGHTS, YDEGEE. This CDR3 has 13 amino acids. Losses at the gene ends were 5 bases for V and 4 bases for J; bases not matched to a gene: 2. CDR3 residues: CASRGQGIETQYF. Written as DNA, the CDR3 is TGTGCCAGCAGGGGACAGGGGATAGAGACCCAGTACTTC.

On this clone: The sample holds other DNA sequences that translate to the same CDR3. The chain is built from TRBV7-8 and TRBJ1-1; no definite D call. This CDR3 comprises 14 residues. V dropped 8 bases and J dropped 1 base, with 14 bases sitting between them. The germline CDR1 and CDR2 sequences are SGHVS and FQNEAQ. The CDR3 DNA reads TGTGCCAGCGCCCTTGACGCAGGGAACACTGAAGCTTTCTTT. Translation gives CASALDAGNTEAFF.

In regard to this clone: Other DNA sequences of this sample code for an identical CDR3. The chain couples TRBV30 to TRBJ1-2; the match to TRBD1 covers 8 bases. The CDR3 is 14 amino acids. The germline V gene encodes CDR1 GTSNPN and CDR2 SVGIG (reference sequence). J lost 8 bases, V lost 3 bases, and 11 bases had no gene match. CDR3 nucleotide sequence: TGTGCCTGGAGACGACAGGGGACGGGCCGGGGCTACACCTTC. Its translation is CAWRRQGTGRGYTF.

CDR3: CASSRVTFLEQFF. The CDR3 nucleotides are TGTGCCAGCAGCCGGGTGACGTTCCTTGAGCAGTTCTTC. V gene TRBV7-2 combines with J gene TRBJ2-1; unclear D gene. V was cut by 5 bases and J by 9 bases, with 14 bases left in between. The germline gives CDR1 SGHTA, CDR2 FQGNSA. The CDR3 totals 13 residues. The entire variable domain, with the rest obtained from reference TRBV7-2 and TRBJ2-1, is as follows: GAGVSQSPSNKVTEKGKDVELRCDPISGHTALYWYRQSLGQGLEFLIYFQGNSAPDKSGLPSDRFSAERTGGSVSTLTIQRTQQEDSAVYLCASSRVTFLEQFFGPGTRLTVL.

The genes are TRBV5-1 and TRBJ2-3, with a tentative D call TRBD2 (5 bases). Per the germline V gene, CDR1 is SGHRS and CDR2 is YFSETQ. V was cut by 4 bases and J by 6 bases, with 12 bases left in between. The CDR3 is 13 residues long. CDR3 loop: CASSTRTSDTQYF. The CDR3 coding sequence is TGCGCCAGCAGCACCCGTACTAGTGATACGCAGTATTTT. Combining the CDR3 with reference TRBV5-1 and TRBJ2-3 gives the whole variable domain KAGVTQTPRYLIKTRGQQVTLSCSPISGHRSVSWYQQTPGQGLQFLFEYFSETQRNKGNFPGRFSGRQFSNSRSEMNVSTLELGDSALYLCASSTRTSDTQYFGPGTRLTVL.

The rearrangement links TRBV7-3 to TRBJ1-5; D is unresolved. The CDR3 has 16 residues. Trimming shortened V by 7 bases and J by 4 bases, and 20 bases separated the two germline ends. Germline assignment: CDR1 SGHTA and CDR2 FQGTGA. The CDR3 DNA is TGTGCCAGCACCATGCCGGGAGGGAAGGGTAATCAGCCCCAGCATTTT. It translates to CASTMPGGKGNQPQHF.

The J gene is TRBJ1-1, the V gene TRBV30, with 7 nucleotides matching TRBD1. Germline V gene sequence: CDR1 GTSNPN, CDR2 SVGIG (reference sequence). With V trimmed by 1 base and J by 6 bases, 8 bases remained unmatched. The CDR3 has 14 amino acids. Here the CDR3 reads CAWSGDRVNPEAFF. CDR3 nucleotides: TGTGCCTGGAGTGGAGACAGGGTAAACCCTGAAGCTTTCTTT.

CDR3 loop: CASRSTSAGGELFF. The DNA of the CDR3 is TGTGCCAGCAGATCTACTAGCGCGGGTGGGGAGCTGTTTTTT. The chain uses TRBV28 and TRBJ2-2; TRBD2 aligns across 7 bases. The CDR3 consists of 14 residues. Germline lookup yields CDR1 MDHEN and CDR2 SYDVKM. The V and J ends lost 6 bases and 8 bases, in that order; junction bases with no gene match: 9.

CDR3 coding DNA: TGTGCCAGCAGCTCCGGGTCTTCCACCACCATCTTTGAAGCTTTCTTT. This sequence encodes CASSSGSSTTIFEAFF. The chain has TRBV21-1 and TRBJ1-1. TRBV21-1 is termed a pseudogene. The CDR3 covers 16 residues.